Listed below are T cell receptor beta chains from one sample, sequenced in a study of blood T cell repertoires in COVID-19. Using immunoSEQ multiplex PCR, the repertoire was profiled, and TCRdb retains in-frame clones only, with some absent. This table has about 390,000 clones, around 87% appearing once. Source material: peripheral blood. Receptors were obtained from a woman aged 55-70 years with COVID-19, enrolled during active disease. Both conserved end residues are part of each CDR3. The D gene is left open where the match is weak. Rows give clone size only sometimes, using once, few, many, or a class for an expanded clone.

cdr3_length,clone_size,d_call,v_call,j_call,cdr3_aa,cdr3_nt
17,NA,TRBD2,TRBV24-1,TRBJ2-3,CATSDSTSAHSTDTQYF,TGTGCCACCAGTGATTCTACTAGCGCTCACAGCACAGATACGCAGTATTTT
14,NA,TRBD1,TRBV5-1,TRBJ2-5,CASSLSGGSETQYF,TGCGCCAGCAGCTTGTCAGGGGGCTCAGAGACCCAGTACTTC
14,NA,NA,TRBV11-2,TRBJ1-4,CASTGGTRSVKLFF,TGTGCCAGCACCGGGGGGACCCGATCAGTAAAACTGTTTTTT
15,NA,TRBD1,TRBV7-8,TRBJ1-6,CASSPLDRGNSPLHF,TGTGCCAGCAGCCCCTTGGACAGGGGCAATTCACCCCTCCACTTT
12,NA,NA,TRBV7-8,TRBJ2-7,CASSPRVYEQYF,TGTGCCAGCAGCCCCAGGGTCTACGAGCAGTACTTC
12,once,NA,TRBV10-3,TRBJ1-2,CAIRPGDYGYTF,TGTGCCATCAGGCCAGGGGACTATGGCTACACCTTC
13,NA,NA,TRBV5-5,TRBJ2-3,CASSSSPTDTQYF,TGTGCCAGCAGTTCAAGCCCTACAGATACGCAGTATTTT
16,NA,NA,TRBV7-6,TRBJ2-5,CASSPAPTAIQETQYF,TGTGCCAGCAGCCCAGCCCCAACAGCTATCCAAGAGACCCAGTACTTC
12,NA,NA,TRBV6-2/TRBV6-3,TRBJ1-2,CASSSQGWGYTF,TGTGCCAGCAGTTCACAGGGCTGGGGCTACACCTTC
13,NA,NA,TRBV12-5,TRBJ1-2,CASALGRGYGYTF,TGTGCTAGTGCCCTGGGGCGGGGCTATGGCTACACCTTC
13,NA,NA,TRBV7-9,TRBJ1-2,CASSLVRDYGYTF,TGTGCCAGCAGCTTGGTCCGGGACTATGGCTACACCTTC
15,NA,TRBD2,TRBV24-1,TRBJ2-3,CATSERGDQSDTQYF,TGTGCCACCAGTGAACGGGGGGATCAATCAGATACGCAGTATTTT
14,NA,NA,TRBV19,TRBJ2-5,CASSTPRAGETQYF,TGTGCCAGTAGTACCCCCCGCGCCGGAGAGACCCAGTACTTC
12,NA,TRBD1,TRBV2,TRBJ1-4,CASRQGGEKLFF,TGTGCCAGCAGACAGGGGGGTGAAAAACTGTTTTTT
17,NA,TRBD1,TRBV7-8,TRBJ1-5,CASSLDPHTGGDQPQHF,TGTGCCAGCAGCTTGGACCCCCATACAGGGGGCGATCAGCCCCAGCATTTT
12,NA,NA,TRBV11-2,TRBJ2-1,CASSLDTGIQFF,TGTGCCAGCAGCCTCGACACAGGGATACAGTTCTTC
13,NA,NA,TRBV6-2/TRBV6-3,TRBJ1-2,CASSADSFHGYTF,TGTGCCAGCAGTGCGGACAGCTTTCATGGCTACACCTTC